Here is one T cell receptor beta chain with its context. The sample belongs to a study of blood T cell repertoires in COVID-19. With 5 bases clipped from V and 6 bases from J, the junction kept 3 bases outside the gene matches. Germline loops: CDR1 SGHNT, CDR2 YENEEA. The length of the CDR3 is 14 residues. Clones were sequenced by immunoSEQ multiplex PCR, and TCRdb holds only the in-frame ones, with some missing. This table holds 95,000 to 100,000 clones, 65% to 90% found once. Sequencing was performed on peripheral blood. This chain connects TRBV11-3 to TRBJ2-1; 11 bases line up with TRBD2. The sequence was collected from a man older than 75 with acute or convalescent COVID-19. For the CDR3, the DNA is TGTGCCAGCAGCAAGGGACTAGCGGTCAATGAGCAGTTCTTC. Its protein is CASSKGLAVNEQFF.